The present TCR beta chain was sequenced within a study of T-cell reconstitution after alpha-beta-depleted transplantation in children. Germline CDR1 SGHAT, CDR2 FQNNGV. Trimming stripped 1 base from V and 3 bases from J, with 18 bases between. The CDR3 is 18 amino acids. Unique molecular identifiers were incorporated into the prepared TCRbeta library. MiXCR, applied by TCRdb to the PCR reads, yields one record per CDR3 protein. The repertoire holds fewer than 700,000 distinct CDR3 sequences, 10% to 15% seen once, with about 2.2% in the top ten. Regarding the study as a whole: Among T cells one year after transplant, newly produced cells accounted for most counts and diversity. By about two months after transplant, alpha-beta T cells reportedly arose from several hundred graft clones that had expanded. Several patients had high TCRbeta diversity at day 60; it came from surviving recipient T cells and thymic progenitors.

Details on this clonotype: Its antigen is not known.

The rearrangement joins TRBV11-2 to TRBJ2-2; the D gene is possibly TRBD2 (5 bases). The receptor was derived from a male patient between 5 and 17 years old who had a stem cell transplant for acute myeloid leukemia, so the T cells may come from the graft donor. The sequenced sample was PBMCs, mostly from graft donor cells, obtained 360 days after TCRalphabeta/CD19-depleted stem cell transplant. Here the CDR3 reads CASSLVGWGVAYTGELFF. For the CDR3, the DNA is TGTGCCAGCAGCTTAGTGGGGTGGGGAGTCGCCTACACCGGGGAGCTGTTTTTT.